A selection of T cell receptor beta chains follows, all from one sample in a study of cytomegalovirus exposure and HLA in healthy donors. Method: immunoSEQ multiplex PCR; TCRdb's copy keeps in-frame clones and lacks some. The sample lists about 150,000 clones; more than 70% were seen once. Sequencing was performed on PBMCs. The source of these receptors is a woman aged 40 to 55 in good health and CMV-seronegative. CDR3s include the opening cysteine and the closing phenylalanine or tryptophan. Each record gives: D gene, J gene, clone size, V gene, CDR3 DNA, CDR3 protein. The D gene is left open where the match is weak. Only part of the rows carry a size: once, few, many, or a class if the clone is expanded.

d_gene: TRBD2
j_gene: TRBJ2-5
abundance: NA
v_gene: TRBV2
CDR3nt: TGTGCCAGCAGACGGACTAGGAGCCACGGGGAGACCCAGTACTTC
CDR3aa: CASRRTRSHGETQYF

d_gene: NA
j_gene: TRBJ1-6
abundance: NA
v_gene: TRBV15
CDR3nt: TGTGCCACCAGCATATATCCCGGAGAGGGAGATTCACCCCTCCACTTT
CDR3aa: CATSIYPGEGDSPLHF

d_gene: NA
j_gene: TRBJ2-7
abundance: few
v_gene: TRBV2
CDR3nt: TGTGCCAGCATTACAACTAGCACCGGGTTCTACGAGCAGTACTTC
CDR3aa: CASITTSTGFYEQYF

d_gene: NA
j_gene: TRBJ2-5
abundance: NA
v_gene: TRBV6-5
CDR3nt: TGTGCCACCCTTGTCGCGGGGCTGGAGACCCAGTACTTC
CDR3aa: CATLVAGLETQYF

d_gene: NA
j_gene: TRBJ2-5
abundance: NA
v_gene: TRBV18
CDR3nt: TGTGCCAGCTCTCACTCAGGCAGGGGAAGGTTGCGTCAAGAGACCCAGTACTTC
CDR3aa: CASSHSGRGRLRQETQYF

d_gene: TRBD1
j_gene: TRBJ2-2
abundance: few
v_gene: TRBV6-5
CDR3nt: TGTGCCAGCACCCTGGGGACAGGAGAAACCGGGGAGCTGTTTTTT
CDR3aa: CASTLGTGETGELFF

d_gene: NA
j_gene: TRBJ1-1
abundance: NA
v_gene: TRBV18
CDR3nt: TGTGCCAGCTCATCCCCGGGACACTACACTGAAGCTTTCTTT
CDR3aa: CASSSPGHYTEAFF

d_gene: TRBD1
j_gene: TRBJ1-2
abundance: NA
v_gene: TRBV25-1
CDR3nt: TGTGCCAGCAGCAGGACAGGGGGCGACTATGGCTACACCTTC
CDR3aa: CASSRTGGDYGYTF

d_gene: NA
j_gene: TRBJ1-1
abundance: NA
v_gene: TRBV2
CDR3nt: TGTGCCAGCAGTGAAGGGCAGTTTATCGCTGAAGCTTTCTTT
CDR3aa: CASSEGQFIAEAFF

d_gene: TRBD1
j_gene: TRBJ2-3
abundance: few
v_gene: TRBV6-6
CDR3nt: TGTGCCAGCGGGACAGGGGCCACAGATACGCAGTATTTT
CDR3aa: CASGTGATDTQYF

d_gene: TRBD2
j_gene: TRBJ2-1
abundance: NA
v_gene: TRBV28
CDR3nt: TGTGCCAGCAATTTAGAGCGGGGGAGCTACAATGAGCAGTTCTTC
CDR3aa: CASNLERGSYNEQFF

d_gene: TRBD1
j_gene: TRBJ1-5
abundance: NA
v_gene: TRBV10-3
CDR3nt: TGTGCCACCCAAACGGACAGGGACGATCAGCCCCAGCATTTT
CDR3aa: CATQTDRDDQPQHF

d_gene: TRBD2
j_gene: TRBJ2-1
abundance: NA
v_gene: TRBV18
CDR3nt: TGTGCCAGCTCACCAGAAATAGCGGGGGGGATCGGCAATGAGCAGTTCTTC
CDR3aa: CASSPEIAGGIGNEQFF

d_gene: NA
j_gene: TRBJ1-1
abundance: NA
v_gene: TRBV2
CDR3nt: TGTGCCAACCAGGGAATTCGGAGCACTGAAGCTTTCTTT
CDR3aa: CANQGIRSTEAFF

d_gene: NA
j_gene: TRBJ2-3
abundance: NA
v_gene: TRBV5-4
CDR3nt: TGTGCCAGCAGCTCTGGGCAGGCAGATACGCAGTATTTT
CDR3aa: CASSSGQADTQYF

d_gene: NA
j_gene: TRBJ1-5
abundance: few
v_gene: TRBV7-9
CDR3nt: TGTGCCAGCAGCGACAGCAGCAATCAGCCCCAGCATTTT
CDR3aa: CASSDSSNQPQHF

d_gene: TRBD2
j_gene: TRBJ2-5
abundance: NA
v_gene: TRBV27
CDR3nt: TGTGCCAGCAGTTTTACTAGCGGAGAGACCCAGTACTTC
CDR3aa: CASSFTSGETQYF

d_gene: TRBD2
j_gene: TRBJ2-3
abundance: NA
v_gene: TRBV30
CDR3nt: TGTGCCCAGCGGCTAGCGGGGACCACAGATACGCAGTATTTT
CDR3aa: CAQRLAGTTDTQYF

d_gene: NA
j_gene: TRBJ1-2
abundance: few
v_gene: TRBV10-3
CDR3nt: TGTGCCATCAGCCTGGGCGAGGGAATGCTCGGCTACACCTTC
CDR3aa: CAISLGEGMLGYTF

d_gene: NA
j_gene: TRBJ2-3
abundance: NA
v_gene: TRBV2
CDR3nt: TGTGCCAGCAGTGAATTAATAGGGGGCACAGATACGCAGTATTTT
CDR3aa: CASSELIGGTDTQYF

d_gene: NA
j_gene: TRBJ1-1
abundance: few
v_gene: TRBV11-3
CDR3nt: TGTGCCAGCAGCTTCGGACTCGACACTGAAGCTTTCTTT
CDR3aa: CASSFGLDTEAFF

d_gene: NA
j_gene: TRBJ1-2
abundance: NA
v_gene: TRBV2
CDR3nt: TGTGCCAGTCTCTTCAGTGACTATGGCTACACCTTC
CDR3aa: CASLFSDYGYTF

d_gene: NA
j_gene: TRBJ1-5
abundance: NA
v_gene: TRBV18
CDR3nt: TGTGCCAGCTCACCCAGGGATAGCAATCAGCCCCAGCATTTT
CDR3aa: CASSPRDSNQPQHF

d_gene: NA
j_gene: TRBJ2-7
abundance: once
v_gene: TRBV21-1
CDR3nt: TGTGCCAGCAGCAGATCAGACCGGGACAGGGAATTTTCCTACGAGCAGTACTTC
CDR3aa: CASSRSDRDREFSYEQYF

d_gene: TRBD1
j_gene: TRBJ2-2
abundance: NA
v_gene: TRBV18
CDR3nt: TGTGCCAGCTCACCATTCACACAAACCGGGACAGGCGGGTCCGGGGAGCTGTTTTTT
CDR3aa: CASSPFTQTGTGGSGELFF

d_gene: NA
j_gene: TRBJ2-2
abundance: NA
v_gene: TRBV18
CDR3nt: TGTGCCAGCTCCCCCACCGCGGTTAGCACCGGGGAGCTGTTTTTT
CDR3aa: CASSPTAVSTGELFF

d_gene: NA
j_gene: TRBJ1-1
abundance: few
v_gene: TRBV9
CDR3nt: TGTGCCAGCAGCGTAGCAGCCGGGGGGAACACTGAAGCTTTCTTT
CDR3aa: CASSVAAGGNTEAFF

d_gene: TRBD2
j_gene: TRBJ2-1
abundance: NA
v_gene: TRBV19
CDR3nt: TGTGCCAGTGCCCCTCCACCTAGCGGGGGGCCCCACAATGAGCAGTTCTTC
CDR3aa: CASAPPPSGGPHNEQFF

d_gene: TRBD1
j_gene: TRBJ1-6
abundance: few
v_gene: TRBV6-5
CDR3nt: TGTGCCAGCAGTTACTCGAAAGGGGGCATTGACTCACCCCTCCACTTT
CDR3aa: CASSYSKGGIDSPLHF

d_gene: NA
j_gene: TRBJ1-5
abundance: NA
v_gene: TRBV7-9
CDR3nt: TGTGCCAGCAGCTTAGGCCTCGGAGCCCAGCATTTT
CDR3aa: CASSLGLGAQHF

d_gene: TRBD2
j_gene: TRBJ2-1
abundance: NA
v_gene: TRBV5-1
CDR3nt: TGCGCCAGCAGGGAAGCGGGAGGGTCTTACAATGAGCAGTTCTTC
CDR3aa: CASREAGGSYNEQFF

d_gene: NA
j_gene: TRBJ1-1
abundance: NA
v_gene: TRBV18
CDR3nt: TGTGCCAGCTCACCGGGACAGAACACTGAAGCTTTCTTT
CDR3aa: CASSPGQNTEAFF

d_gene: TRBD1
j_gene: TRBJ1-3
abundance: NA
v_gene: TRBV30
CDR3nt: TGTGCCTGGAGTTTCGGACAGGCCTCTGGAAACACCATATATTTT
CDR3aa: CAWSFGQASGNTIYF

d_gene: NA
j_gene: TRBJ1-4
abundance: NA
v_gene: TRBV5-1
CDR3nt: TGCGCCAGCAGCGGAACAGGGTTAAGTAATGAAAAACTGTTTTTT
CDR3aa: CASSGTGLSNEKLFF

d_gene: NA
j_gene: TRBJ2-7
abundance: NA
v_gene: TRBV9
CDR3nt: TGTGCCAGCAGCCCCGAGGGGGGGAAATACGAGCAGTACTTC
CDR3aa: CASSPEGGKYEQYF

d_gene: TRBD2
j_gene: TRBJ2-7
abundance: NA
v_gene: TRBV5-6
CDR3nt: TGTGCCAGCAGCTCGGGGGGGCCAGGGCAGGGTTTTGTCTACGAGCAGTACTTC
CDR3aa: CASSSGGPGQGFVYEQYF

d_gene: NA
j_gene: TRBJ2-5
abundance: NA
v_gene: TRBV6-6
CDR3nt: TGTGCCAGCAGTTACCCATCCGGGACTCAACCAGAGACCCAGTACTTC
CDR3aa: CASSYPSGTQPETQYF

d_gene: TRBD2
j_gene: TRBJ2-3
abundance: NA
v_gene: TRBV12-5
CDR3nt: TGTGCTAGTGGTTTGAGGGGACTAGCGGGAGGGAGAACAGATACGCAGTATTTT
CDR3aa: CASGLRGLAGGRTDTQYF

d_gene: NA
j_gene: TRBJ2-7
abundance: NA
v_gene: TRBV5-8
CDR3nt: TGTGCCAGCAGCTTGGATTCTATGTCCTACGAGCAGTACTTC
CDR3aa: CASSLDSMSYEQYF

d_gene: TRBD2
j_gene: TRBJ2-1
abundance: once
v_gene: TRBV7-9
CDR3nt: TGTGCCAGCAGCCAACCGACTAGCGGGAGAGCCAGCTCCTACAATGAGCAGTTCTTC
CDR3aa: CASSQPTSGRASSYNEQFF

d_gene: TRBD2
j_gene: TRBJ2-1
abundance: once
v_gene: TRBV28
CDR3nt: TGTGCCAGCAGCCCGACTAGCGGGAGGGCCGGGAATGAGCAGTTCTTC
CDR3aa: CASSPTSGRAGNEQFF

d_gene: TRBD1
j_gene: TRBJ1-5
abundance: NA
v_gene: TRBV7-9
CDR3nt: TGTTCCAGCAGCTACCAAATCCAGGGGGGACTCGATCAGCCCCAGCATTTT
CDR3aa: CSSSYQIQGGLDQPQHF

d_gene: TRBD2
j_gene: TRBJ2-1
abundance: NA
v_gene: TRBV27
CDR3nt: TGTGCCAGCAGGCTCGGGACTAGCGGGATTTGGTCCTACAATGAGCAGTTCTTC
CDR3aa: CASRLGTSGIWSYNEQFF

d_gene: TRBD2
j_gene: TRBJ2-5
abundance: NA
v_gene: TRBV18
CDR3nt: TGTGCCAGCTCTCCCACTAGCGGGGTGGCGGAACAAGAGACCCAGTACTTC
CDR3aa: CASSPTSGVAEQETQYF

d_gene: NA
j_gene: TRBJ1-1
abundance: NA
v_gene: TRBV6-5
CDR3nt: TGTGCCAGCAGTTACAGCGGACAGACCCACACTGAAGCTTTCTTT
CDR3aa: CASSYSGQTHTEAFF

d_gene: TRBD1
j_gene: TRBJ1-2
abundance: NA
v_gene: TRBV18
CDR3nt: TGTGCCAGCTATCACGGACAGGGGGTGCCGGGGTATGGCTACACCTTC
CDR3aa: CASYHGQGVPGYGYTF

d_gene: TRBD1
j_gene: TRBJ1-2
abundance: once
v_gene: TRBV25-1
CDR3nt: TGTGCCAGCAGTGATACCGGGACAGGGTATGGCTACACCTTC
CDR3aa: CASSDTGTGYGYTF

d_gene: NA
j_gene: TRBJ2-1
abundance: NA
v_gene: TRBV6-5
CDR3nt: TGTGCCAGCAGTTACGGCGGGGGCCTGAAGGGGGAGCAGTTCTTC
CDR3aa: CASSYGGGLKGEQFF

d_gene: NA
j_gene: TRBJ1-3
abundance: NA
v_gene: TRBV4-1
CDR3nt: TGCGCCAGCAGCCGACAGATTTCTGGAAACACCATATATTTT
CDR3aa: CASSRQISGNTIYF

d_gene: TRBD2
j_gene: TRBJ2-3
abundance: NA
v_gene: TRBV11-2
CDR3nt: TGTGCCAGCAGCTTTGGCGGGGGAAGCACAGATACGCAGTATTTT
CDR3aa: CASSFGGGSTDTQYF

d_gene: NA
j_gene: TRBJ2-3
abundance: NA
v_gene: TRBV30
CDR3nt: TGTGCCTGGAATCTGGGGCTAGTCCTCACAGATACGCAGTATTTT
CDR3aa: CAWNLGLVLTDTQYF

d_gene: NA
j_gene: TRBJ1-2
abundance: once
v_gene: TRBV4-1
CDR3nt: TGCGCCAGCAGCCAAGGAGGTTGGTTAGGCTATGGCTACACCTTC
CDR3aa: CASSQGGWLGYGYTF

d_gene: TRBD1
j_gene: TRBJ1-4
abundance: NA
v_gene: TRBV7-8
CDR3nt: TGTGCCAGCAGCCTCTGGGACAGGGAGGAAAAACTGTTTTTT
CDR3aa: CASSLWDREEKLFF

d_gene: NA
j_gene: TRBJ1-1
abundance: NA
v_gene: TRBV4-1
CDR3nt: TGCGCCAGCAGCCATGCTCCGGGACAAGAAGCTTTCTTT
CDR3aa: CASSHAPGQEAFF

d_gene: NA
j_gene: TRBJ2-1
abundance: NA
v_gene: TRBV9
CDR3nt: TGTGCCAGCAGCGTCACACCCGCCTACAATGAGCAGTTCTTC
CDR3aa: CASSVTPAYNEQFF